This is a list of T cell receptor beta chains from one sample in a study of cytomegalovirus exposure and HLA in healthy donors. This table comes from immunoSEQ multiplex PCR, and its TCRdb copy is limited to in-frame clones, with some not included. This sample has about 140,000 clones, with around three fifths found just once. The specimen sequenced was PBMCs. Receptors originate from a male donor in good health and CMV-seronegative. Each CDR3 is given with its conserved first and last residue. A D gene is named only where the DNA matches it firmly. Size values are once, few and many counts, or a class for expanded clones, and some rows have none.

D: TRBD1; size: NA; J: TRBJ1-3; V: TRBV7-9; CDR3: CASSLGGTVSGNTIYF; DNA: TGTGCCAGCAGCTTAGGAGGGACAGTCTCTGGAAACACCATATATTTT
D: NA; size: NA; J: TRBJ1-6; V: TRBV19; CDR3: CASSREGVVSRSPLHF; DNA: TGTGCCAGTAGCCGCGAGGGTGTTGTATCGCGATCACCCCTCCACTTT
D: NA; size: once; J: TRBJ1-2; V: TRBV29-1; CDR3: CSVEIGDGKGYTF; DNA: TGCAGCGTTGAGATAGGGGATGGGAAGGGCTACACCTTC
D: NA; size: NA; J: TRBJ2-1; V: TRBV9; CDR3: CASSVEGLIYNEQFF; DNA: TGTGCCAGCAGCGTAGAGGGACTGATCTACAATGAGCAGTTCTTC
D: NA; size: NA; J: TRBJ1-5; V: TRBV7-8; CDR3: CASSLFRGWDQPQHF; DNA: TGTGCCAGCAGCTTATTTCGGGGATGGGATCAGCCCCAGCATTTT
D: NA; size: NA; J: TRBJ2-1; V: TRBV28; CDR3: CASSSRSEYNEQFF; DNA: TGTGCCAGCAGTTCACGATCCGAGTACAATGAGCAGTTCTTC
D: NA; size: NA; J: TRBJ2-1; V: TRBV29-1; CDR3: CSGWAGVGNEQFF; DNA: TGCAGCGGTTGGGCAGGGGTGGGCAATGAGCAGTTCTTC
D: TRBD2; size: NA; J: TRBJ2-3; V: TRBV14; CDR3: CASSRSLFAGLGLSDTQYF; DNA: TGTGCCAGCAGCCGGTCCCTATTCGCGGGACTAGGGTTATCCGATACGCAGTATTTT
D: TRBD1; size: NA; J: TRBJ1-1; V: TRBV7-9; CDR3: CASSLPDRGLREAFF; DNA: TGTGCCAGCAGCTTACCGGACAGGGGATTGCGTGAAGCTTTCTTT
D: TRBD1; size: NA; J: TRBJ1-1; V: TRBV14; CDR3: CASSQAGGTEAFF; DNA: TGTGCCAGCAGCCAAGCAGGGGGCACTGAAGCTTTCTTT
D: TRBD1; size: NA; J: TRBJ1-2; V: TRBV7-9; CDR3: CSSRGVTGTSGYTF; DNA: TGTTCCAGCAGGGGAGTGACAGGGACGAGCGGCTACACCTTC
D: NA; size: NA; J: TRBJ1-2; V: TRBV2; CDR3: CASSRGQLYGYTF; DNA: TGTGCCAGCAGCCGAGGACAGCTCTATGGCTACACCTTC
D: NA; size: few; J: TRBJ1-2; V: TRBV5-6; CDR3: CASSPRFRGSRGYTF; DNA: TGTGCCAGCAGCCCCCGGTTCAGGGGATCGCGCGGCTACACCTTC
D: TRBD2; size: few; J: TRBJ2-1; V: TRBV7-3; CDR3: CASSLKASGGNEQFF; DNA: TGTGCCAGCAGCTTAAAGGCTAGCGGGGGCAATGAGCAGTTCTTC
D: NA; size: NA; J: TRBJ1-1; V: TRBV5-1; CDR3: CASSSGTFPEAFF; DNA: TGCGCCAGCAGCTCCGGGACATTCCCTGAAGCTTTCTTT
D: NA; size: NA; J: TRBJ1-5; V: TRBV7-2; CDR3: CASSGAGGGGQPQHF; DNA: TGTGCCAGCAGCGGTGCTGGGGGCGGCGGTCAGCCCCAGCATTTT
D: NA; size: NA; J: TRBJ2-7; V: TRBV6-4; CDR3: CASSEGGSSYEQYF; DNA: TGTGCCAGCAGTGAGGGGGGAAGCTCCTACGAGCAGTACTTC
D: TRBD1; size: NA; J: TRBJ1-2; V: TRBV5-4; CDR3: CASSLGDRASIRTF; DNA: TGTGCCAGCAGCTTGGGGGACAGGGCTTCGATCAGGACCTTC
D: TRBD1; size: few; J: TRBJ1-1; V: TRBV6-5; CDR3: CASKGQGYTEAFF; DNA: TGTGCCAGCAAGGGACAGGGGTACACTGAAGCTTTCTTT
D: TRBD1; size: few; J: TRBJ1-2; V: TRBV9; CDR3: CASSRAGTAYGYTF; DNA: TGTGCCAGCAGCCGCGCCGGGACAGCCTATGGCTACACCTTC
D: TRBD2; size: NA; J: TRBJ2-2; V: TRBV4-1; CDR3: CVSSLGGGTGELFF; DNA: TGCGTCAGCAGCCTGGGGGGAGGGACCGGGGAGCTGTTTTTT
D: TRBD2; size: NA; J: TRBJ2-3; V: TRBV7-8; CDR3: CASSSNRLAGNTDTQYF; DNA: TGTGCCAGCAGCTCGAATAGACTAGCGGGAAACACAGATACGCAGTATTTT
D: NA; size: few; J: TRBJ2-6; V: TRBV4-3; CDR3: CASSYEGSGANVLTF; DNA: TGCGCCAGCAGCTACGAGGGTAGTGGGGCCAACGTCCTGACTTTC
D: NA; size: few; J: TRBJ1-1; V: TRBV10-3; CDR3: CAIMGGRNSEAFF; DNA: TGTGCCATTATGGGGGGACGGAACTCCGAAGCTTTCTTT
D: TRBD1; size: few; J: TRBJ1-5; V: TRBV6-5; CDR3: CASKDRGIGQPQHF; DNA: TGTGCCAGCAAAGACAGGGGGATCGGTCAGCCCCAGCATTTT